This is a list of T cell receptor beta chains from one sample in a study of cytomegalovirus exposure and HLA in healthy donors. The table came from immunoSEQ multiplex PCR; TCRdb's copy has only in-frame clones and leaves some out. The sample yields about 130,000 clones, around 73% seen once. Sequences were obtained from PBMCs. Receptors were obtained from a female donor in good health and CMV-seronegative. Both conserved end residues are part of each CDR3. D genes are given only for firm matches. The size field is filled for only some rows; it gives once, few, many or a size class.

DNA: TGTGCCAGCAGCCACGCCGGACAGGGGTACACTGAAGCTTTCTTT
CDR3: CASSHAGQGYTEAFF
V: TRBV7-8
size: NA
D: TRBD1
J: TRBJ1-1

DNA: TGTGCCAGCAGCCCGGGACAGTTTAATGAAAAACTGTTTTTT
CDR3: CASSPGQFNEKLFF
V: TRBV7-2
size: NA
D: TRBD1
J: TRBJ1-4

DNA: TGTGCCAGCAGGAAAGTCTCAGGGGACACCATTCAGTACTTC
CDR3: CASRKVSGDTIQYF
V: TRBV2
size: NA
D: NA
J: TRBJ2-4

DNA: TGTGCCAGCAGCTTGGGAGGGAGGGATACGCAGTATTTT
CDR3: CASSLGGRDTQYF
V: TRBV7-2
size: NA
D: TRBD2
J: TRBJ2-3

DNA: TGTGCCAGCAGTTTGAGCGGGGGCTCCTACAATGAGCAGTTCTTC
CDR3: CASSLSGGSYNEQFF
V: TRBV6-5
size: NA
D: TRBD2
J: TRBJ2-1

DNA: TGTGCCAGCAGCTTGGAGGGGTCGGCCGACCCACAGTATTTT
CDR3: CASSLEGSADPQYF
V: TRBV5-4
size: NA
D: NA
J: TRBJ2-3

DNA: TGTGCTCTTGGACTTAACACCGGGGAGCTGTTTTTT
CDR3: CALGLNTGELFF
V: TRBV9
size: NA
D: NA
J: TRBJ2-2

DNA: TGTGCCAGCAGCTTAGTGTCTAGCGGGCGGGAGACCCAGTACTTC
CDR3: CASSLVSSGRETQYF
V: TRBV7-2
size: NA
D: TRBD2
J: TRBJ2-5

DNA: TGTGCCAGCAGTTTTGGGGTTAGGGGGAACACTGAAGCTTTCTTT
CDR3: CASSFGVRGNTEAFF
V: TRBV27
size: NA
D: NA
J: TRBJ1-1

DNA: TGTGCCATCAGTGACGGGGAGATGGATACGCAGTATTTT
CDR3: CAISDGEMDTQYF
V: TRBV10-3
size: NA
D: NA
J: TRBJ2-3

DNA: TGTGCCAGCAGATTAGGGGGGGGCGCGGGAGAGACCCAGTACTTC
CDR3: CASRLGGGAGETQYF
V: TRBV7-2
size: NA
D: NA
J: TRBJ2-5

DNA: TGTGCCAGCAGTTACTCACGGACAGGGGGATTCTATGGCTACACCTTC
CDR3: CASSYSRTGGFYGYTF
V: TRBV6-5
size: few
D: TRBD1
J: TRBJ1-2

DNA: TGTGCCAGTAGTAGGGGACGGACAGGCGACTACGAGCAGTACTTC
CDR3: CASSRGRTGDYEQYF
V: TRBV19
size: NA
D: TRBD1
J: TRBJ2-7

DNA: TGCGCCAGCAGCTTGGCCGGGGGAGGGAGCTACGAGCAGTACTTC
CDR3: CASSLAGGGSYEQYF
V: TRBV5-1
size: few
D: TRBD2
J: TRBJ2-7

DNA: TGTGCCACCAGCAGAGCAGAAGATGCAGGGACCCAGTACTTC
CDR3: CATSRAEDAGTQYF
V: TRBV15
size: NA
D: NA
J: TRBJ2-5

DNA: TGTGCCAGCAGTTTCCGTGCGGGGGCGCGGGGAAACACCATATATTTT
CDR3: CASSFRAGARGNTIYF
V: TRBV28
size: few
D: NA
J: TRBJ1-3

DNA: TGTGCCAGTGTGGCGGGCGTCTCCTACGAGCAGTACTTC
CDR3: CASVAGVSYEQYF
V: TRBV11-2
size: NA
D: NA
J: TRBJ2-7

DNA: TGTGCCAGCAGTTGGAGTTATAATTCACCCCTCCACTTT
CDR3: CASSWSYNSPLHF
V: TRBV28
size: NA
D: NA
J: TRBJ1-6

DNA: TGTGCCAGCAGTTTCTGGGCCCTACAGAGTTCACCCCTCCACTTT
CDR3: CASSFWALQSSPLHF
V: TRBV6-5
size: NA
D: NA
J: TRBJ1-6

DNA: TGTGCCAGCAGCCGAGATAGAAATCAGCCCCAGCATTTT
CDR3: CASSRDRNQPQHF
V: TRBV4-2
size: once
D: NA
J: TRBJ1-5

DNA: TGTGCCAGCAGTCCTACAGGGTCTTATGGCTACACCTTC
CDR3: CASSPTGSYGYTF
V: TRBV27
size: NA
D: NA
J: TRBJ1-2

DNA: TGTGCCAGCAGCTTAGTGGGGACAGAGGTCACAGATACGCAGTATTTT
CDR3: CASSLVGTEVTDTQYF
V: TRBV7-2
size: NA
D: TRBD1
J: TRBJ2-3

DNA: TGCGCCAGCAGCATGACAGGGGGAGGAAACACCATATATTTT
CDR3: CASSMTGGGNTIYF
V: TRBV5-1
size: NA
D: TRBD1
J: TRBJ1-3

DNA: TGTGCCAGCAGCACCTGGGACAGCCCTAAATCTAATGAAAAACTGTTTTTT
CDR3: CASSTWDSPKSNEKLFF
V: TRBV7-3
size: NA
D: TRBD1
J: TRBJ1-4

DNA: TGTGCCAGCAGAACTAACACAGATACGCAGTATTTT
CDR3: CASRTNTDTQYF
V: TRBV27
size: NA
D: NA
J: TRBJ2-3

DNA: TGTGCCAGCAGCTTAAGAACAGGGGGCACAGATACGCAGTATTTT
CDR3: CASSLRTGGTDTQYF
V: TRBV7-2
size: NA
D: TRBD1
J: TRBJ2-3

DNA: TGCGCCAGCAGCCAAGACTACAGGGGGCGTTCAATCCACGAGCAGTACTTC
CDR3: CASSQDYRGRSIHEQYF
V: TRBV4-3
size: NA
D: TRBD1
J: TRBJ2-7

DNA: TGTGCCAGCAGTTGGGGCCCGGGGCTAGCGGGAGGCTGGAATGAGCAGTTCTTC
CDR3: CASSWGPGLAGGWNEQFF
V: TRBV28
size: NA
D: TRBD2
J: TRBJ2-1

DNA: TGTGCCAGCAGTTACCCACAGATAAATCAGCCCCAGCATTTT
CDR3: CASSYPQINQPQHF
V: TRBV6-6
size: NA
D: NA
J: TRBJ1-5

DNA: TGTGCCAGTCGAAGGGGCGAATACGATGGCTACACCTTC
CDR3: CASRRGEYDGYTF
V: TRBV19
size: NA
D: NA
J: TRBJ1-2

DNA: TGTGCCAGCAGTCCGGGACATTCCTACGAGCAGTACTTC
CDR3: CASSPGHSYEQYF
V: TRBV28
size: NA
D: NA
J: TRBJ2-7